The rows below give T cell receptor beta chains drawn from one sample of a study of CD8+CD57+ T cells in acquired aplastic anemia. TCRdb reanalysed the reads using MiXCR and keeps one entry per CDR3 protein. The sample carries about 190,000 distinct CDR3 sequences, 54% recorded once. The sequenced sample consisted of sorted CD4+, CD8+, or CD8+CD57+ T cells (not recorded which) from PBMCs. These receptor sequences come from a human donor in good health, serving as a control. CDR3s include the opening cysteine and the closing phenylalanine or tryptophan. D genes are given only for firm matches. The size of a clone is reported for some rows only, either as once, few or many, or as a class for expanded clones.

j_call | clone_size | d_call | v_call | cdr3_nt | cdr3_aa
TRBJ2-1 | many | NA | TRBV7-2 | TGTGCCAGCAGCTTAGTTAGCGGAAACAATGAGCAGTTCTTC | CASSLVSGNNEQFF
TRBJ2-7 | many | NA | TRBV7-6 | TGTGCCAGCAGCTTAGTGGGGGCCGAGCAGTACTTC | CASSLVGAEQYF
TRBJ1-2 | NA | NA | TRBV7-3 | TGTGCCAGCAGCTTAGTCACGAACACTGAAGCTTTCGAATGGGATGGCTACACCTTC | CASSLVTNTEAFEWDGYTF
TRBJ1-6 | NA | NA | TRBV7-2 | TGTGCCAGCAGCTCCAAACGGGAATCACCCCTCCACTTT | CASSSKRESPLHF
TRBJ1-4 | NA | NA | TRBV7-6 | TGTGCCAGCAGCTTAGAAGGACAGCCTAATGAGAAACTGTTTTTT | CASSLEGQPNEKLFF
TRBJ2-1 | NA | NA | TRBV19 | TGTGCCAGTAGTATAGTCGGAGGGCGTAATGAGCAGTTCTTC | CASSIVGGRNEQFF
TRBJ2-1 | NA | TRBD2 | TRBV15 | TGCGCCACCAGCCGAGGACTAGCGTGGGAAGGTGGTGAGCAGTTCTTC | CATSRGLAWEGGEQFF
TRBJ2-3 | NA | TRBD1 | TRBV15 | TGTGCCACCAGCAGGGGGACAGGGGTCACAGATACGCAGTATTTT | CATSRGTGVTDTQYF
TRBJ2-3 | many | NA | TRBV10-3 | TGTGCCATCAGCTCCGAAGGGGAGTTGGGAATCCTTGCTAGCACAGATACGCAGTATTTT | CAISSEGELGILASTDTQYF
TRBJ2-7 | NA | TRBD1 | TRBV29-1 | TGCAGCGCCGGTCGGACAGGGTCCTACGAGCAGTACTTC | CSAGRTGSYEQYF
TRBJ1-1 | NA | NA | TRBV20-1 | TGCAGTGCTTCGGGACTTTCGGACACTGAAGCTTTCTTT | CSASGLSDTEAFF
TRBJ2-7 | NA | NA | TRBV29-1 | TGCAGCGTTGGGACGGCCGCCTACGAGCAGTACTTC | CSVGTAAYEQYF
TRBJ1-1 | NA | NA | TRBV20-1 | TGCAGTGCTGACGGGACCCGGAGGACTGAAGCTTTCTTT | CSADGTRRTEAFF
TRBJ1-1 | many | TRBD1 | TRBV12-3/TRBV12-4 | TGTGCCAGCATCTTAGGGACAGAGAACACTGAAGCTTTCTTT | CASILGTENTEAFF
TRBJ2-7 | NA | TRBD1 | TRBV10-2 | TGCGCCAGCAACGCCGGGACAGGGGGATTATTAACCTCCTACGAGCAGTACTTC | CASNAGTGGLLTSYEQYF
TRBJ2-1 | NA | NA | TRBV7-9 | TGTGCCAGCAGCTTAGGGGGTGGAGACAGGAGGACCAATGAGCAGTTCTTC | CASSLGGGDRRTNEQFF
TRBJ2-3 | many | TRBD2 | TRBV5-8 | TGTGCCAGCAGCTCCGGACTAGAGACTAGCACAGATACGCAGTATTTT | CASSSGLETSTDTQYF
TRBJ1-1 | NA | TRBD1 | TRBV12-3/TRBV12-4 | TGTGCCAGCACCAACTACCGCGGGACAGGGGACACTGAAGCTTTCTTT | CASTNYRGTGDTEAFF
TRBJ1-2 | many | TRBD1 | TRBV24-1 | TGTGCCACCAGTGATTTAGGGACAGCTGGCTACACCTTC | CATSDLGTAGYTF
TRBJ2-2 | NA | NA | TRBV2 | TGTGCCAGCACTGGCTCCGGGGAGCTGTTTTTT | CASTGSGELFF
TRBJ2-5 | many | NA | TRBV11-1 | TGTGCCAGCAGCTCCCGACAGGGAGGAGGTCAAGAGACCCAGTACTTC | CASSSRQGGGQETQYF
TRBJ2-3 | NA | TRBD1 | TRBV7-7 | TGTGCTAGCAGCTTAGGGTTGACAGGGTTAACAGATACGCAGTATTTT | CASSLGLTGLTDTQYF
TRBJ2-2 | many | NA | TRBV19 | TGTGCCAGTACACGCCACCTAGAGTGGGCCGGGGAGCTGTTTTTT | CASTRHLEWAGELFF
TRBJ2-3 | NA | TRBD1 | TRBV15 | TGTGCCACCAGCCGGAAGGGGGCCAGCACAGATACGCAGTATTTT | CATSRKGASTDTQYF
TRBJ2-2 | many | NA | TRBV19 | TGTGCCAGTAGTACAGTCGGAGTTCCAGGGCCCGGGGAGCTGTTTTTT | CASSTVGVPGPGELFF
TRBJ1-6 | few | TRBD1 | TRBV20-1 | TGCAGTGCTAGTAGGGACAGCAAGATAACCAATTCACCCCTCCACTTT | CSASRDSKITNSPLHF
TRBJ1-6 | many | NA | TRBV7-9 | TGTGCCAGCAGCCCTTCTGCTGGGGGGGCTGGTAATTCACCCCTCCACTTT | CASSPSAGGAGNSPLHF
TRBJ1-2 | few | TRBD1 | TRBV15 | TGTGCCACCAGCAGGGACACAGGGGTCCTCTGTGGCCACACCTTC | CATSRDTGVLCGHTF
TRBJ2-7 | many | NA | TRBV28 | TGTGCCAGCAGCCGGGGGACCTACGAGCAGTACTTC | CASSRGTYEQYF
TRBJ1-6 | NA | TRBD1 | TRBV19 | TGTGCCAGTAGTACCTCGGGACAGGGTGGTTCACCCCTCCACTTT | CASSTSGQGGSPLHF
TRBJ2-7 | NA | TRBD1 | TRBV5-1 | TGCGCCAGCAGCGGACAGGTCTCCTACGAGCAGTACTTC | CASSGQVSYEQYF
TRBJ1-1 | NA | NA | TRBV5-8 | TGTGCCAGCAGCTTAGACGGACAAGAAGCTTTCTTT | CASSLDGQEAFF
TRBJ1-5 | NA | NA | TRBV2 | TGTGCCAGCAGTGAAGGGGAAGCGCGGGGAGGTCAGCCCCAGCATTTT | CASSEGEARGGQPQHF
TRBJ1-2 | NA | NA | TRBV29-1 | TGCAGCGCCCGCGTCCCAGGCAACTATGGCTACACCTTC | CSARVPGNYGYTF
TRBJ1-2 | many | NA | TRBV5-1 | TGCGCCAGCAGCTTCGCAGGGTCTAACTATGGCTACACCTTC | CASSFAGSNYGYTF
TRBJ1-6 | many | NA | TRBV15 | TGTGCCACCAGCAGAGATAGGGCGACGGGCTATAATTCACCCCTCCACTTT | CATSRDRATGYNSPLHF
TRBJ2-3 | NA | NA | TRBV9 | TGTGCCAGCAGCGTAGAGTCCTCGGTAGCGGCGCAGTATTTT | CASSVESSVAAQYF
TRBJ2-5 | NA | TRBD1 | TRBV7-9 | TGTGCCAGCAGTGAGATGACAGGGCGGGAGACCCAGTACTTC | CASSEMTGRETQYF
TRBJ1-1 | few | NA | TRBV10-3 | TGTGCCATCAGTGCGAGACTAGCGGGGAACACTGAAGCTTTCTTT | CAISARLAGNTEAFF
TRBJ2-7 | few | NA | TRBV7-9 | TGTGCCAGCAGCCCAGGTGGGGGACAGCAGTACTTC | CASSPGGGQQYF
TRBJ2-2 | NA | NA | TRBV6-4 | TGTGCCAGCAGTGCGAGTCGGGGGTACAATGAGCTGTTTTTT | CASSASRGYNELFF
TRBJ2-7 | once | TRBD1 | TRBV10-1 | TGTGCCAGCTCACCCTTGGACAGGGGGCACGAGCAGTACTTC | CASSPLDRGHEQYF
TRBJ1-1 | many | NA | TRBV19 | TGTGCCAGTAGTATTCCGGGACGGATGAACACTGAAGCTTTCTTT | CASSIPGRMNTEAFF
TRBJ2-5 | NA | TRBD1 | TRBV19 | TGTGCCAGTAGTATCCCACAGGGGGGCGAGACCCAGTACTTC | CASSIPQGGETQYF
TRBJ1-5 | few | NA | TRBV27 | TGTGCCAGCAGTTTAGGTTGGAATTATCAGCCCCAGCATTTT | CASSLGWNYQPQHF
TRBJ2-7 | few | TRBD1 | TRBV19 | TGTGCCAGTAGTATGGGGAGCGGGACAGGGGTCTCCTACGAGCAGTACTTC | CASSMGSGTGVSYEQYF
TRBJ2-3 | NA | TRBD1 | TRBV10-3 | TGTGCCATCAGTGAGTTGCAGGGGGACACGCAGTATTTT | CAISELQGDTQYF